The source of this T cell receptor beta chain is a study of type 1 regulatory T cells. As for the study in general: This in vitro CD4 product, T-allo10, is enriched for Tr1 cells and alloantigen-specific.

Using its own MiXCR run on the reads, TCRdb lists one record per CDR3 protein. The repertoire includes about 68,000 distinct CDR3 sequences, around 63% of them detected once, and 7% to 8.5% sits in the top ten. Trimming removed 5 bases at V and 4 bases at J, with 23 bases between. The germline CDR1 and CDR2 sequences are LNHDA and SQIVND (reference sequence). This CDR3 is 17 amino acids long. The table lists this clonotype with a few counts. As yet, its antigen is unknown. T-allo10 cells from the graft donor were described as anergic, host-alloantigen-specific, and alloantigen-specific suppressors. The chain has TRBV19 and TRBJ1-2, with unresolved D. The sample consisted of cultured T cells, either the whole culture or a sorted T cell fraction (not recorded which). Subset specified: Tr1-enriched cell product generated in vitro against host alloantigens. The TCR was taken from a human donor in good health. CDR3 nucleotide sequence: TGTGCCAGTAGTCCGGACCGACGTTGGCAGCTGTCCTATGGCTACACCTTC. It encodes CASSPDRRWQLSYGYTF.